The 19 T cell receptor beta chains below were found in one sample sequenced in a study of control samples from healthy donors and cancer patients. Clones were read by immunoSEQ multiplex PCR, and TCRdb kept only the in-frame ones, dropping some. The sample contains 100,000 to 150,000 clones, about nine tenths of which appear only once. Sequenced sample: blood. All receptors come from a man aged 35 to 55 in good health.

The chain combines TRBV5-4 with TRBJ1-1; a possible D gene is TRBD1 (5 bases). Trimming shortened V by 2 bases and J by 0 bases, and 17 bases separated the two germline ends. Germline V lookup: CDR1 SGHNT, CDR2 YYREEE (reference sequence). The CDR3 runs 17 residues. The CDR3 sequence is CASSFLRSGTVNTEAFF. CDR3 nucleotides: TGTGCCAGCAGCTTTTTGCGATCAGGGACGGTGAACACTGAAGCTTTCTTT. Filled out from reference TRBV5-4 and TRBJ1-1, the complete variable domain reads ETGVTQSPTHLIKTRGQQVTLRCSSQSGHNTVSWYQQALGQGPQFIFQYYREEENGRGNFPPRFSGLQFPNYSSELNVNALELDDSALYLCASSFLRSGTVNTEAFFGQGTRLTVV.

CDR3 region: CASSPDRGANYGYTF. CDR3 DNA: TGTGCCAGCTCACCCGACAGGGGGGCGAACTATGGCTACACCTTC. This chain connects TRBV18 to TRBJ1-2; 9 nucleotides agree with TRBD1. Germline CDR1 KGHSH, CDR2 LQKENI. V was pared by 3 bases and J by 2 bases, with 4 bases of the junction left unmatched. The CDR3 is 15 amino acids.

CDR3 in amino acids: CASSPVASGGYEQFF. CDR3 bases: TGTGCCAGCAGTCCTGTGGCTAGCGGGGGATATGAGCAGTTCTTC. The chain is built from TRBV28 and TRBJ2-1, with 10 bases identical to TRBD2. The CDR3 has 15 residues. The V and J ends lost 5 bases and 8 bases, in that order; junction bases with no gene match: 9. Germline lookup yields CDR1 MDHEN and CDR2 SYDVKM.

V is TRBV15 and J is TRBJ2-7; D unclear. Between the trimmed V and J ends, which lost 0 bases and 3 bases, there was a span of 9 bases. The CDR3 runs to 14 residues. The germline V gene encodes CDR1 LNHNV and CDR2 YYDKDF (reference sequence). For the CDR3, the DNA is TGTGCCACCAGCAGAGATCGGAAGGGCTACGAGCAGTACTTC. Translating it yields CATSRDRKGYEQYF.

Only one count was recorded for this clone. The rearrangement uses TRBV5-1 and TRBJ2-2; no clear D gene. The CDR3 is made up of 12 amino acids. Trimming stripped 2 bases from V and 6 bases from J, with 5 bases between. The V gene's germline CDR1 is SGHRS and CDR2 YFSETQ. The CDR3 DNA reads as TGCGCCAGCAGCTTTTTAGCCGGGGAGCTGTTTTTT. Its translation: CASSFLAGELFF.

In nucleotides, the CDR3 is TGCGCCAGCAACAGGGAGGGGGAAAAACTGTTTTTT. Amino acid sequence: CASNREGEKLFF. The V and J genes are TRBV5-1 and TRBJ1-4; a possible D gene is TRBD1 (6 bases). The CDR3 is 12 residues long. The V end lost 6 bases, the J end lost 8 bases, and 11 bases lay between the germline ends. The germline gives CDR1 SGHRS, CDR2 YFSETQ.

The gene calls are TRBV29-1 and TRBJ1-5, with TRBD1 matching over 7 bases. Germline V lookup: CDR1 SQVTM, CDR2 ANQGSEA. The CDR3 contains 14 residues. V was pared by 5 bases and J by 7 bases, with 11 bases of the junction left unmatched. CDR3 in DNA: TGCAGCGTTTCGACAGGGAGTTTACGGCAGCCCCAGCATTTT. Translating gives CSVSTGSLRQPQHF.

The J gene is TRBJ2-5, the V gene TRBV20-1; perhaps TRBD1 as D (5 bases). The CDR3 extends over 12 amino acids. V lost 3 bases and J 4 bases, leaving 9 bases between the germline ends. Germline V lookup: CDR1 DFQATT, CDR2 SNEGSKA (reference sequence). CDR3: CSASFQGETQYF. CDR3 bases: TGCAGTGCTAGTTTTCAGGGAGAGACCCAGTACTTC.

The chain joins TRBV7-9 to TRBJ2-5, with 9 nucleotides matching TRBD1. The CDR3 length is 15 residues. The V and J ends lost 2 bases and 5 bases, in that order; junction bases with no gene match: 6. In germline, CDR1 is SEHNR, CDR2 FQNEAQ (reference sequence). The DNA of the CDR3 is TGTGCCAGCAGCTTAACTCCGGGACAGGGCGAGACCCAGTACTTC. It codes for CASSLTPGQGETQYF. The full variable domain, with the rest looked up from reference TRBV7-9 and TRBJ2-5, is DTGVSQNPRHKITKRGQNVTFRCDPISEHNRLYWYRQTLGQGPEFLTYFQNEAQLEKSRLLSDRFSAERPKGSFSTLEIQRTEQGDSAMYLCASSLTPGQGETQYFGPGTRLLVL.

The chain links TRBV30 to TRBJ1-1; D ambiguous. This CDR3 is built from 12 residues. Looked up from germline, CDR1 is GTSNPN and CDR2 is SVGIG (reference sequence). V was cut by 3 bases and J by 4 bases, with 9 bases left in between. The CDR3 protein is CAWSEGGTEAFF. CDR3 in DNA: TGTGCCTGGAGCGAGGGCGGCACTGAAGCTTTCTTT.

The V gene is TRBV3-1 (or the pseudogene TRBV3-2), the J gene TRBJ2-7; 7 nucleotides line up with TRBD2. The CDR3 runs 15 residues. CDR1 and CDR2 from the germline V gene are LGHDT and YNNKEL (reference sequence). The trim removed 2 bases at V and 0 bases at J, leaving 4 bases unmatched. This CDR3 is CASSQSLADSYEQYF. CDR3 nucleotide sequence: TGTGCCAGCAGCCAAAGCCTAGCGGACTCCTACGAGCAGTACTTC.

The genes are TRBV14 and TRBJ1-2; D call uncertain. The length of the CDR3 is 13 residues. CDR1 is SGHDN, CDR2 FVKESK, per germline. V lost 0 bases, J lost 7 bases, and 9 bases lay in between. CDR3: CASSQDPQSGYTF. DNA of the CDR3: TGTGCCAGCAGCCAAGATCCCCAAAGTGGCTACACCTTC.

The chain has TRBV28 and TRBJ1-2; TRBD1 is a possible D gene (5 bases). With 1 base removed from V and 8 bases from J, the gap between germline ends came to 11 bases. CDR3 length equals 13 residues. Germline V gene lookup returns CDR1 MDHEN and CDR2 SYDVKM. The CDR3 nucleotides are TGTGCCAGCAGTTTATACCGGGACCGGGGCTACACCTTC. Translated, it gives CASSLYRDRGYTF.

The CDR3 region has the DNA TGTGCCCGCGAGGGAGGGACAGGGGCCTACGAGCAGTACTTC. Its protein is CAREGGTGAYEQYF. This chain uses TRBV30 with TRBJ2-7, with TRBD1 identical over 10 bases. Germline V gene lookup returns CDR1 GTSNPN and CDR2 SVGIG (reference sequence). J gave up 2 bases and V 8 bases, and 9 bases lay outside the gene matches. This CDR3 is built from 14 residues.

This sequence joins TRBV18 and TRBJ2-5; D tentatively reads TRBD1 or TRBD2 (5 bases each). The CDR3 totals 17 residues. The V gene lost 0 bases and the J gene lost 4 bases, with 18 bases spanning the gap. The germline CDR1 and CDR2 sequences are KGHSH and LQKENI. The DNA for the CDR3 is TGTGCCAGCTCACCACCGAGCGGCAGGGTCCGAGGAGAGACCCAGTACTTC. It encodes CASSPPSGRVRGETQYF.

The CDR3 nucleotides are TGCGCCAGCAGCTTCTCAAGGCAGGGGGGGATCACTGAAGCTTTCTTT. It yields the protein CASSFSRQGGITEAFF. J is TRBJ1-1 and V is TRBV5-1; TRBD1 matches 7 bases. The length of the CDR3 is 16 residues. Germline assignment: CDR1 SGHRS and CDR2 YFSETQ. The junction had 11 bases not matched to a gene; V was cut back by 2 bases and J by 4 bases.

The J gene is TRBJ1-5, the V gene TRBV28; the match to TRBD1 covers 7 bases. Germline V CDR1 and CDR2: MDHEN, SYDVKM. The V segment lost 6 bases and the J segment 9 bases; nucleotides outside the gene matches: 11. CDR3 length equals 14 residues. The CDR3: CASSLPQGVLPQHF. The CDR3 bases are TGTGCCAGCAGCCTGCCGCAGGGGGTATTGCCCCAGCATTTT.

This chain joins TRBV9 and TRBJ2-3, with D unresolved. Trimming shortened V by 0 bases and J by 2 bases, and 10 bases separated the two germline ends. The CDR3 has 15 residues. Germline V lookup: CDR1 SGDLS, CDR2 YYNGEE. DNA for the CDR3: TGTGCCAGCAGCGTAGGGAGTACTTACACAGATACGCAGTATTTT. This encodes CASSVGSTYTDTQYF.

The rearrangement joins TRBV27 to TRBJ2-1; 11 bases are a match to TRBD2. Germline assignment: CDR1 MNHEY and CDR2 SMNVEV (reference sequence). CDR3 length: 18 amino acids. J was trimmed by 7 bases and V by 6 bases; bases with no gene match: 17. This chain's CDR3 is CASSADQRLAGTRNEQFF. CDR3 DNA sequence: TGTGCCAGCAGCGCTGACCAACGACTAGCGGGGACGCGGAATGAGCAGTTCTTC.